Included here is one T cell receptor (beta chain) sequence, with context. TCRdb reprocessed the 5' RACE reads and keeps a single row for each CDR3 protein, giving no DNA. The sample's table shows approximately 420,000 distinct CDR3 sequences. This entry belongs to a study of T cells expressing NK-cell markers. As for the study in general: Repertoire data for TCR beta were derived from sorted T cells (CD3+CD56+NKG2C+, CD3+CD56+NKG2C- and CD3+CD56-NKG2C+).

CDR1 ENHRY and CDR2 SYGVKD come from the germline V gene. There are 14 residues in the CDR3. The clonotype was recovered from a woman aged 45 to 65 in good health. This chain joins TRBV10-3 and TRBJ2-3. The sample comprised blood T cells: a sorted CD56 or NKG2C T cell subset, CD4+ or CD8+ T cells, or bulk PBMC T cells (not recorded which). The CDR3 is CAISEWRTQNTQYF.